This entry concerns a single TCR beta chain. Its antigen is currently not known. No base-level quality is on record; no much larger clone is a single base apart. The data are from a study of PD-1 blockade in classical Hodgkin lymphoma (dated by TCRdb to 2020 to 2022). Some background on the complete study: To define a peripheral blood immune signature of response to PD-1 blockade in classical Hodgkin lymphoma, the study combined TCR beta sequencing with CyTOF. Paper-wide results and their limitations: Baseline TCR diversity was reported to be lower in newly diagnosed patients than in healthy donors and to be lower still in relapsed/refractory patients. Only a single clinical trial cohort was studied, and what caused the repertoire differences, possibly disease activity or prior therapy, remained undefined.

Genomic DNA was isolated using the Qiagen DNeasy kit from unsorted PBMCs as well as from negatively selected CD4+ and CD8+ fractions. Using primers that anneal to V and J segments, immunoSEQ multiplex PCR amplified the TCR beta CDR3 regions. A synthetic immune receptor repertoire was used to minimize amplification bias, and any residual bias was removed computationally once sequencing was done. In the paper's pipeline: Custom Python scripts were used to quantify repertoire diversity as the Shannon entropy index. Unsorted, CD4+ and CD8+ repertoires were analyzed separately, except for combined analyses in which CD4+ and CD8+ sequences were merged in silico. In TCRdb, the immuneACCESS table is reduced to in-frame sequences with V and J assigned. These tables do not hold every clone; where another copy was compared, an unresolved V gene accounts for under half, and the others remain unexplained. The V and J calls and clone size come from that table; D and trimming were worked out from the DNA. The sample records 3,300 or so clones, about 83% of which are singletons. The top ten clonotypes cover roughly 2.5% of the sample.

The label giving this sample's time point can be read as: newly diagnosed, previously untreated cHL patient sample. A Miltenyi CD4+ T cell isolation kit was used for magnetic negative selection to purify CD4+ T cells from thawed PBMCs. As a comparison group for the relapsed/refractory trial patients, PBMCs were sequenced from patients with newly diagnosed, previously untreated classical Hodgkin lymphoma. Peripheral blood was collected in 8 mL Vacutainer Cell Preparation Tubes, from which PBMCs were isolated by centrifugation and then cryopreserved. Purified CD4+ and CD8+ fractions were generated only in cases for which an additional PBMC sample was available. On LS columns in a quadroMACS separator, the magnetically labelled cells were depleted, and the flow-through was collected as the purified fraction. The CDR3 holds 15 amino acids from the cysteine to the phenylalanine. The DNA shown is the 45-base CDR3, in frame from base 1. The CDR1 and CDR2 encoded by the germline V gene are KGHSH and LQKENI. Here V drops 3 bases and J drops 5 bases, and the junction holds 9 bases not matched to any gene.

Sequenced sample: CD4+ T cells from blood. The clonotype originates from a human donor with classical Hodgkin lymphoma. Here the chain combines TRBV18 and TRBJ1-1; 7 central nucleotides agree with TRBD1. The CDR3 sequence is CASSPSTGLRTEAFF. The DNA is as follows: TGTGCCAGCTCACCTTCGACAGGGCTACGGACTGAAGCTTTCTTT. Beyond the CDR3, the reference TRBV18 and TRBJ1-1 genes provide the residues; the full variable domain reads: NAGVMQNPRHLVRRRGQEARLRCSPMKGHSHVYWYRQLPEEGLKFMVYLQKENIIDESGMPKERFSAEFPKEGPSILRIQQVVRGDSAAYFCASSPSTGLRTEAFFGQGTRLTVV.